This is a list of T cell receptor beta chains from one sample in a study of blood T cell repertoires in COVID-19. The repertoire was sequenced with immunoSEQ multiplex PCR; TCRdb's copy has only in-frame clones and lacks some. This sample carries approximately 150,000 clones, about 80% of them seen once, and the ten largest clones take 15% to 20%. The sample taken for sequencing was PBMCs or T cells enriched from blood (not recorded which). These receptors all stem from a woman in her 70s in a cohort exposed to, infected with or recovered from COVID-19 (not recorded which). CDR3s leave out the opening cysteine and the closing phenylalanine or tryptophan. Fields, in order: J gene, D gene, V gene, clone size, CDR3 protein. The D gene is left open where the match is weak. The size entry is marked missing in some rows and otherwise reads once, few, many or a size class.

TRBJ2-5	-	TRBV27	-	ASSLRGSGETQY
TRBJ2-2	-	TRBV10-3	-	AISEGAGNTGELF
TRBJ1-1	-	TRBV28	-	ASSPTAAF
TRBJ1-5	-	TRBV2	-	ASSPGNSNQPQH
TRBJ1-1	-	TRBV2	-	ASAGRGIAEAF
TRBJ2-2	-	TRBV9	once	ASSPRSSAGELF
TRBJ1-2	-	TRBV6-5	-	ASSYMTNYGYT
TRBJ2-7	TRBD1	TRBV27	-	ASRPWTGNEQY
TRBJ2-7	TRBD2	TRBV11-2	once	ASSLLASGAYEQY
TRBJ2-1	TRBD1	TRBV28	-	ASKGTENNEQF
TRBJ2-1	TRBD1	TRBV6-5	-	ASSYNKPGQGTEQF
TRBJ1-5	-	TRBV23-1	-	ASSQSGGSRQPQH
TRBJ2-7	TRBD1	TRBV18	-	ASSPSGAGQGNEQY
TRBJ2-7	-	TRBV11-3	-	ASSLANRVDEQY
TRBJ2-1	TRBD2	TRBV29-1	-	SAAKSTSDYNEQF
TRBJ2-5	TRBD2	TRBV4-1	-	ASSRSGTSGSTGQETQY
TRBJ1-4	TRBD1	TRBV19	-	ASSIRGQGDEKLF
TRBJ1-1	-	TRBV11-1	-	ASSSPDRVEAF
TRBJ1-3	TRBD1	TRBV28	-	ASSLTGVVNLSGNTIY
TRBJ2-7	-	TRBV6-5	-	ASSSLYEQY
TRBJ1-6	-	TRBV10-2	-	ASSEAGANSPLH
TRBJ2-6	TRBD1	TRBV19	once	ASSNDRGGANVLT
TRBJ2-2	TRBD1	TRBV5-1	-	ASSLVGTGSQNVGELF
TRBJ2-3	-	TRBV12-3/TRBV12-4	-	ASSFFRDTQY
TRBJ1-2	-	TRBV29-1	-	SVGGGDSANYGYT
TRBJ2-2	-	TRBV11-2	-	ASSGRENTGELF
TRBJ1-2	-	TRBV12-3/TRBV12-4	few	ASSSAAYGYT
TRBJ1-3	TRBD1	TRBV11-3	-	ASSMTGGAGNTIY
TRBJ2-3	TRBD1	TRBV9	-	ASEGQGADTQY
TRBJ2-1	-	TRBV7-3	-	ASSSGTYNEQF
TRBJ2-1	TRBD2	TRBV7-3	-	ASSSLRASGYNEQF
TRBJ2-4	-	TRBV19	-	ASSYDPTVAKNIQY
TRBJ2-7	-	TRBV9	-	ASSPGGY
TRBJ1-6	-	TRBV6-6	once	ASSLFSGNSPLH
TRBJ1-4	-	TRBV28	-	ASSTTPEKLF
TRBJ2-5	TRBD2	TRBV7-9	-	ASSVGGAGGTQY
TRBJ2-7	-	TRBV3-1/TRBV3-2	once	ASSQPGGSTKQY
TRBJ1-5	-	TRBV6-1	-	ASTTGINQPQH
TRBJ2-5	-	TRBV5-1	-	ASSPSGRETQY
TRBJ2-7	-	TRBV6-5	-	ASSYSAGGSYEQY
TRBJ2-7	-	TRBV5-5	-	ASGQDSAGEQY
TRBJ1-1	-	TRBV28	-	ASSLSWQRDTEAF
TRBJ2-7	-	TRBV11-2	-	ASSRTDKYEQY
TRBJ2-7	-	TRBV5-4	-	ASSLEGSGIGEQY
TRBJ1-6	TRBD1	TRBV7-9	-	ASSFTGANNSPLH
TRBJ2-5	-	TRBV30	-	AWSQIQETQY
TRBJ2-7	-	TRBV5-1	-	ASSFRQPPRDEQY
TRBJ2-5	TRBD2	TRBV27	-	ASSSSGGGYQETQY
TRBJ2-1	-	TRBV6-5	-	ASSSGAGVNEQF
TRBJ1-1	-	TRBV18	-	ASSTAGAPHTEAF
TRBJ1-2	TRBD1	TRBV7-9	-	ASSIGTANYGYT
TRBJ2-6	-	TRBV28	-	ASSFLGPRANVLT
TRBJ2-5	TRBD2	TRBV7-2	few	ASSLRLAYSGAQY
TRBJ2-2	TRBD1	TRBV5-1	-	ASSLEPGQETGELF
TRBJ1-3	-	TRBV5-1	few	ASSLAGVPSGNTIY
TRBJ2-7	TRBD1	TRBV18	-	ASSRTGYEQY
TRBJ2-1	TRBD2	TRBV11-2	-	ASSSQAGGFNNEQF